This T cell receptor (beta chain) was documented in a study of beta chain features in type 1 diabetes. Trimming left V 5 bases short and J 4 bases short, with 21 bases between. This CDR3 comprises 17 residues. Germline CDR1 reads MDHEN; CDR2 reads SYDVKM. The table lists this clone with a few counts. Antigen unknown. The sequenced template was cDNA made from the entire isolated RNA. Data came from immunoSEQ multiplex PCR; TCRdb stores just in-frame clones and leaves some out. The sample shows hundreds of thousands of clones, 6.5% to 10% of them seen only once. Regarding the study as a whole: Although PCR might favor shorter templates, it would do so equally in patients and controls.

The specimen sequenced was central memory CD4+ T cells from blood. This sequence originates from a young woman in good health. The V call is TRBV28, the J call TRBJ2-1; D possibly corresponds to TRBD1 (6 bases). The CDR3 here is CASSTSHRQALYNEQFF. The CDR3 DNA is TGTGCCAGCAGTACCTCCCACAGACAGGCCCTATACAATGAGCAGTTCTTC.